This TCR beta chain stems from a study of T-cell memory formation after mild COVID-19. Looking at the study overall: The study found TCR clusters largely donor specific. Study-wide points: Clones which contracted sat mainly in CM and EM if CD4+, and in EMRA if CD8+. Pre-infection memory harbored some responding clones, suggesting cross-reactive memory joined. Specificity for SARS-CoV-2 was not confirmed among the second-wave clones peaking on day 37.

Regarding this clonotype: As yet, its antigen is unknown.

TCRdb passed the 5' RACE reads through MiXCR, listing each CDR3 protein once. The table includes 550,000 to 700,000 distinct CDR3 sequences, roughly 17% detected once. In germline, CDR1 is SGHRS, CDR2 YFSETQ. The CDR3 contains 16 residues. J was trimmed by 1 base and V by 1 base; bases with no gene match: 6. Input material: PBMCs or a T cell subset sorted from them (not recorded which). The source is an adult woman who had mild COVID-19 (a few samples of this study predate the infection). Cell type and time point are not known. The chain has TRBV5-1 and TRBJ2-7; the match to TRBD2 covers 9 bases. The CDR3 sequence: CASSLSAGGSSYEQYF. The CDR3 nucleotides read TGCGCCAGCAGCTTGTCGGCGGGAGGGAGTTCCTACGAGCAGTACTTC.